A single sample gave rise to the 6 T cell receptor beta chains below, sequenced in a study of naive and memory T cell subsets. The beta constant-region primer was an equimolar mix of two oligonucleotides covering TRBC1 and TRBC2. MiXCR was run by TCRdb on the UMI-ligation and nested PCR reads, yielding one entry per CDR3 protein. Of some 83,000 distinct CDR3 sequences listed, 10% to 15% are singletons. Material for sequencing was central memory CD4+ T cells from blood. The receptors originated from a human donor in good health.

The rearrangement links TRBV7-2 to TRBJ2-7; 7 nucleotides line up with TRBD1. The CDR3 contains 14 residues. Trimming took 3 bases from V and 2 from J; bases not matched to a gene: 4. CDR1 SGHTA and CDR2 FQGNSA come from the germline V gene. CDR3 coding DNA: TGTGCCAGCAGCTTCGACAGGGCTACCTACGAGCAGTACTTC. Translated: CASSFDRATYEQYF.

With regard to this clonotype: One base away lies a much larger clone, so this may be a sequencing read error. The gene calls are TRBV28 and TRBJ2-3, with 11 bases matching TRBD2. The V gene's germline CDR1 is MDHEN and CDR2 SYDVKM. V shed 5 bases and J 0 bases; nucleotides not matched to a gene: 7. The CDR3 covers 17 residues. The CDR3: CASSPRGLADSTDTQYF. The CDR3 nucleotides are TGTGCCAGCAGTCCACGGGGACTAGCGGATAGCACAGATACGCAGTATTTT.

This chain joins TRBV7-2 and TRBJ1-6, with 9 nucleotides matching TRBD1. In germline, CDR1 is SGHTA, CDR2 FQGNSA. V lost 4 bases to trimming and J lost 6 bases; unmatched junction nucleotides: 4. The CDR3 sequence is 15 residues long. Here the CDR3 reads CASSWDRDINSPLHF. The CDR3 nucleotides read TGTGCCAGCAGCTGGGACAGGGATATTAATTCACCCCTCCACTTT.

J is TRBJ1-5 and V is TRBV2; D remains unclear. The CDR3 contains 15 residues. Trimming pared 5 bases from V and 7 bases from J, leaving 18 bases between. Germline loops: CDR1 SNHLY, CDR2 FYNNEI. CDR3 sequence (DNA): TGTGCCAGCAGTCTATCTTCGGGAGGGATCCAGCCCCAGCATTTT. Its translation: CASSLSSGGIQPQHF.

This clonotype was found many times. V and J are TRBV11-2 and TRBJ2-3; 7 nucleotides agree with TRBD2. With V trimmed by 4 bases and J by 0 bases, 7 bases remained unmatched. This CDR3 region has 16 residues. Germline V gene lookup returns CDR1 SGHAT and CDR2 FQNNGV. The CDR3 loop is CASSWEGGASTDTQYF. In DNA form, the CDR3 reads TGTGCCAGCAGCTGGGAGGGCGGGGCGAGCACAGATACGCAGTATTTT.

As to this clonotype: A much larger clone lies one base from this, so it may be a read error. CDR3 sequence (DNA): TGTGCCAGCAGCGTAGCGGCTAGCGGGAGGGGGGAAGAGACCCAGTACTTC. Protein: CASSVAASGRGEETQYF. This sequence joins TRBV9 and TRBJ2-5; 12 bases map to TRBD2. CDR1 is SGDLS and CDR2 is YYNGEE in the germline V gene. The CDR3 has 17 residues. The J segment lost 3 bases and the V segment lost 0 bases, leaving 6 bases of the junction unmatched.